This T cell receptor beta chain originates from a study of OX40 agonist ivuxolimab in advanced cancers. The germline V gene encodes CDR1 SGDLS and CDR2 YYNGEE. Unmatched junction bases numbered 1, after V lost 0 bases and J lost 5 bases. The CDR3 runs 15 residues. Using immunoSEQ multiplex PCR, the repertoire was profiled, and TCRdb retains in-frame clones only, with some absent. Of 82,000 or so clones in the sample, roughly 89% were seen once. This sequence originates from an adult with an advanced solid tumor such as melanoma, head and neck, liver or kidney cancer. The V gene is TRBV9, the J gene TRBJ2-2; TRBD2 matches 10 bases. The sequenced sample was CD4+ or CD8+ T cells sorted from blood, obtained in a trial of the OX40 agonist ivuxolimab. The CDR3 loop reads CASSVDSGGTGELFF. The CDR3, as DNA: TGTGCCAGCAGCGTAGATAGCGGGGGGACCGGGGAGCTGTTTTTT.